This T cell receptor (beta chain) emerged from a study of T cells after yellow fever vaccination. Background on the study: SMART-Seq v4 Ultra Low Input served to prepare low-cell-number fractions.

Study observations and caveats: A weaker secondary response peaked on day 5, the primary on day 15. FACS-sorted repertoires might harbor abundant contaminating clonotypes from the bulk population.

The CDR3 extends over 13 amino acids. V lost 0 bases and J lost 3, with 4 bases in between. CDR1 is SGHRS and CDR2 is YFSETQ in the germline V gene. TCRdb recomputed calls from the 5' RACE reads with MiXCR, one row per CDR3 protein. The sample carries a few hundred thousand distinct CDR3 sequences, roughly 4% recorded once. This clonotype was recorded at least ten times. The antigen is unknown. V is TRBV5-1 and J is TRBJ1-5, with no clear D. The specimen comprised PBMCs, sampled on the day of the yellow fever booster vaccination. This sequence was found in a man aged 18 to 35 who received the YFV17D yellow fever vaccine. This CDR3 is CASSLGPNQPQHF. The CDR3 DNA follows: TGCGCCAGCAGCTTGGGACCCAATCAGCCCCAGCATTTT.